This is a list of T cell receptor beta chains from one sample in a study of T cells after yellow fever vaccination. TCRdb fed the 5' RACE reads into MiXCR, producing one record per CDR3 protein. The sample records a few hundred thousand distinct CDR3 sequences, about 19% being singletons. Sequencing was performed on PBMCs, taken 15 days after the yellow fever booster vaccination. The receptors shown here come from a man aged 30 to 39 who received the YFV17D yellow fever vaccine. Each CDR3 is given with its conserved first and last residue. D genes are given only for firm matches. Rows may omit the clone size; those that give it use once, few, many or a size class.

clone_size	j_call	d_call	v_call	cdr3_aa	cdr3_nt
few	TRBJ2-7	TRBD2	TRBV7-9	CASSLEAGVVVEQYF	TGTGCCAGCAGCTTAGAAGCGGGAGTCGTTGTCGAGCAGTACTTC
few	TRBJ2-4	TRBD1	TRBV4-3	CASSQDQGQGTIQYF	TGCGCCAGCAGCCAAGATCAGGGACAGGGGACCATTCAGTACTTC
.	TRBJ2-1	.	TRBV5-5	CASGHPSRAEQFF	TGTGCCAGCGGCCACCCTTCGCGTGCTGAGCAGTTCTTC
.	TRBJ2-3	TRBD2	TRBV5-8	CASRKRGNTDTQYF	TGTGCCAGCCGGAAGCGGGGGAACACAGATACGCAGTATTTT
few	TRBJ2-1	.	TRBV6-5	CASSLARGYEQFF	TGTGCCAGCAGTCTTGCCCGGGGTTATGAGCAGTTCTTC
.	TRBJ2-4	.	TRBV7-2	CASSFTAGDIQYF	TGTGCCAGCAGCTTCACTGCCGGGGACATTCAGTACTTC
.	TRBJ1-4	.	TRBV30	CAWGQHLNEKLFF	TGTGCCTGGGGACAGCACCTTAATGAAAAACTGTTTTTT
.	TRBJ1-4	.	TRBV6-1	CASSDRREVFNEKLFF	TGTGCCAGCAGTGATCGGAGAGAAGTTTTTAATGAAAAACTGTTTTTT
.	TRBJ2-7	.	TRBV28	CASRRPGPGGEQYF	TGTGCCAGCAGGAGACCAGGACCGGGTGGTGAGCAGTACTTC
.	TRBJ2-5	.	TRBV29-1	CSVVRNSETQYF	TGCAGCGTTGTTAGAAATTCGGAGACCCAGTACTTC
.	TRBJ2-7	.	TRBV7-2	CASSATGYGVYEQYF	TGTGCCAGCAGCGCTACGGGGTATGGGGTATACGAGCAGTACTTC
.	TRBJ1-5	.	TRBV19	CATHGLQGRQPQHF	TGTGCCACCCATGGCTTACAGGGTCGTCAGCCCCAGCATTTT